The clone carrying this T cell receptor (beta chain) was detected ten times or more. The CDR3 end lies 3 residues beyond the end of the read and is filled in from the germline J gene. This CDR3 has 12 residues. Per the germline V gene, CDR1 is SNHLY and CDR2 is FYNNEI. V was pared by 9 bases and J by 7 bases, with 13 bases between. This specimen belongs to a study of T cell clonality in common variable immunodeficiency. Assay used: immunoSEQ multiplex PCR; TCRdb lists only in-frame clones, some missing. The sample was found to contain about 35,000 clones, and every one recurs. This sequence joins TRBV2 and TRBJ2-1, with D perhaps matching TRBD2 (6 bases). The origin of this receptor is a person between 18 and 69 years old in good health. The material sequenced was peripheral blood mononuclear cells. The CDR3 loop is CASIHGGNEQFF. The CDR3 bases that were read are TGTGCCAGTATTCATGGGGGGAATGAG.